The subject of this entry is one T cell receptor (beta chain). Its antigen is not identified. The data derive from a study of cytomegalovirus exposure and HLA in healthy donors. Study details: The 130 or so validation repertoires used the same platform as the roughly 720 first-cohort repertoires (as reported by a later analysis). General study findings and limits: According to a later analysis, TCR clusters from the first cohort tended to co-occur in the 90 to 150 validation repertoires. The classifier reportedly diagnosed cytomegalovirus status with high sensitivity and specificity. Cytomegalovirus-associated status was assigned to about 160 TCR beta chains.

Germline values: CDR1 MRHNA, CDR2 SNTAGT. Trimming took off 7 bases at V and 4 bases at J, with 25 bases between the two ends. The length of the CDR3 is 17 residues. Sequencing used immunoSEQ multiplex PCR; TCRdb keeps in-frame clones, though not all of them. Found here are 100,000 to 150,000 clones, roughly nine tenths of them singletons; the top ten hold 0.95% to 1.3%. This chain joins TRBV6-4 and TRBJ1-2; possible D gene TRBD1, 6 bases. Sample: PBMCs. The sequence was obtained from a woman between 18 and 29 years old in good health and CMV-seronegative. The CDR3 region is CASTLEHRAADSYGYTF. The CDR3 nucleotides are TGTGCCAGCACCCTCGAGCACCGGGCCGCGGACAGCTATGGCTACACCTTC.